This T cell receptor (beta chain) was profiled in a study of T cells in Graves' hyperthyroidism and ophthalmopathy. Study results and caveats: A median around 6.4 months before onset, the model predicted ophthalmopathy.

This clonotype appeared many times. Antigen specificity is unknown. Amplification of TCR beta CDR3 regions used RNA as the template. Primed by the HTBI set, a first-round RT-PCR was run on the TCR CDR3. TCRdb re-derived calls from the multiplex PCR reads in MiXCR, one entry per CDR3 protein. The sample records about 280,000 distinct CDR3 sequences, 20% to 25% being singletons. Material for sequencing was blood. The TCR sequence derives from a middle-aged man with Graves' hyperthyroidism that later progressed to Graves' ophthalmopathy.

The DNA of the CDR3 is TGTGCCTGGACAGAATCGGGGGCTGGAAACACCATATATTTT. Amino acid sequence: CAWTESGAGNTIYF. V is TRBV30 and J is TRBJ1-3; TRBD1 is a possible D gene (5 bases). The germline V gene encodes CDR1 GTSNPN and CDR2 SVGIG (reference sequence). The V gene lost 4 bases and the J gene lost 2 bases, with 12 bases spanning the gap. The CDR3 contains 14 residues.